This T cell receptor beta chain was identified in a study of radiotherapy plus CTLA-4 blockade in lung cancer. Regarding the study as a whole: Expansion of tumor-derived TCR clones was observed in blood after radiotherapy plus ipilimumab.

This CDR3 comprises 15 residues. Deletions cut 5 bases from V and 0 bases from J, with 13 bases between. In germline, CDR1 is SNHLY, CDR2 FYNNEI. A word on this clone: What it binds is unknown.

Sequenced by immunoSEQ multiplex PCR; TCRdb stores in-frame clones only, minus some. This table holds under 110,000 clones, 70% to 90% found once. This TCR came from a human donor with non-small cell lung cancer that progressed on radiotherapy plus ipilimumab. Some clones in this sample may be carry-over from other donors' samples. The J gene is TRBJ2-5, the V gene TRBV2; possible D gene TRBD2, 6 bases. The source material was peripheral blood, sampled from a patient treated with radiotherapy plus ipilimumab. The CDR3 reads CASSTGDRDQETQYF. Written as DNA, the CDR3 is TGTGCCAGCAGTACGGGAGATAGGGACCAAGAGACCCAGTACTTC.